The 25 T cell receptor beta chains listed next were all sequenced from one sample in a study of cytomegalovirus exposure and HLA in healthy donors. Use of 60 Vbeta and 13 Jbeta primers characterized the PCR. Libraries were prepared by immunoSEQ multiplex PCR; TCRdb keeps only in-frame clonotypes and omits some of them. The table records just under 95,000 clones, more than 60% of them present only once. The sample consisted of PBMCs. The receptors come from a man in his fifties in good health and CMV-seropositive.

The chain joins TRBV23-1 to TRBJ2-1; TRBD2 agrees at 12 bases. TRBV23-1 is marked as an open reading frame, function uncertain. The length of the CDR3 is 17 residues. Losses at the gene ends were 3 bases for V and 4 bases for J; bases not matched to a gene: 7. In DNA, the CDR3 is TGCGCCAGCAGTCACCCTGCACTAGCGGGGGGTTACAATGAGCAGTTCTTC. This codes for CASSHPALAGGYNEQFF.

The rearrangement joins TRBV30 to TRBJ2-7; D remains ambiguous. Trimming removed 1 base at V and 3 bases at J, with 10 bases between. CDR1 and CDR2 (germline): GTSNPN, SVGIG (reference sequence). The CDR3 runs 13 residues. CDR3 coding DNA: TGTGCCTGGAGTGGAGGTTATCTCTACGAGCAGTACTTC. Translation gives CAWSGGYLYEQYF.

This clone was observed once. CDR3 loop: CASSLAGASQPQHF. The CDR3 bases are TGTGCCAGCAGCTTAGCGGGAGCTTCGCAGCCCCAGCATTTT. This rearrangement joins TRBV7-9 to TRBJ1-5; D uncertain. Germline lookup yields CDR1 SEHNR and CDR2 FQNEAQ (reference sequence). V dropped 0 bases and J dropped 7 bases, with 10 bases sitting between them. The CDR3 sequence is 14 residues long.

The V call is TRBV19, the J call TRBJ1-5; no clear D. Germline CDR1 reads LNHDA; CDR2 reads SQIVND (reference sequence). The CDR3 totals 13 residues. V was clipped by 8 bases and J by 7 bases, with 15 bases between them. CDR3 region: CASALSPRQPQHF. The CDR3 nucleotides read TGTGCCAGTGCCTTAAGCCCTCGGCAGCCCCAGCATTTT. Full variable domain (rest looked up from reference TRBV19 and TRBJ1-5): DGGITQSPKYLFRKEGQNVTLSCEQNLNHDAMYWYRQDPGQGLRLIYYSQIVNDFQKGDIAEGYSVSREKKESFPLTVTSAQKNPTAFYLCASALSPRQPQHFGDGTRLSIL.

V gene TRBV6-1 combines with J gene TRBJ2-7; D may be TRBD2 (6 bases). Germline lookup yields CDR1 MNHNS and CDR2 SASEGT. Trimming left V 6 bases short and J 0 bases short, with 9 bases between. The CDR3 spans 13 residues. The CDR3 region has the DNA TGTGCCAGCAGATTAGCGGTCTCCTACGAGCAGTACTTC. Amino acid sequence: CASRLAVSYEQYF.

The rearrangement joins TRBV4-1 to TRBJ2-2, with D hard to call. Germline-derived CDR1 and CDR2 are MGHRA and YSYEKL. The CDR3 runs to 13 residues. V lost 1 base and J lost 3, with 3 bases in between. CDR3 amino acids: CASSQGHTGELFF. As DNA, the CDR3 is TGCGCCAGCAGCCAAGGGCACACCGGGGAGCTGTTTTTT.

The chain couples TRBV27 to TRBJ1-5; D remains ambiguous. There are 14 residues in the CDR3. CDR1 and CDR2 from the germline V gene are MNHEY and SMNVEV (reference sequence). Trimming stripped 8 bases from V and 0 bases from J, with 11 bases between. The CDR3 is CASGPTPSNQPQHF. The CDR3 nucleotides read TGTGCCAGCGGGCCTACACCTAGCAATCAGCCCCAGCATTTT.

This clone was counted a few times. The chain links TRBV27 to TRBJ1-5; D unclear. The CDR3 is 13 amino acids. Germline V gene data show CDR1 as MNHEY and CDR2 as SMNVEV (reference sequence). Trimming took 8 bases from V and 3 from J, leaving 11 bases between them. The CDR3 sequence is CASGRGYNQPQHF. CDR3 bases: TGTGCCAGCGGCCGGGGTTACAATCAGCCCCAGCATTTT.

The chain joins TRBV9 to TRBJ2-5; no clear D. The CDR3 extends over 12 amino acids. V was shortened by 0 bases and J by 4 bases, with 4 bases between the two germline ends. Germline values: CDR1 SGDLS, CDR2 YYNGEE. CDR3 sequence: CASSVDLETQYF. Here the CDR3 DNA reads TGTGCCAGCAGCGTAGATCTAGAGACCCAGTACTTC.

By sample share, this clone is medium-sized. This sequence joins TRBV4-2 and TRBJ2-7; 12 bases fit TRBD2. Unmatched junction bases numbered 4, after V lost 3 bases and J lost 4 bases. The CDR3 is 15 residues long. Germline V gene sequence: CDR1 LGHNA, CDR2 YNFKEQ. CDR3 in amino acids: CASSQSTSGRYEQYF. CDR3 nucleotide sequence: TGTGCCAGCAGCCAGAGTACTAGCGGGAGGTACGAGCAGTACTTC.

This chain connects TRBV7-2 to TRBJ2-2, with 11 nucleotides matching TRBD1. Germline V gene data show CDR1 as SGHTA and CDR2 as FQGNSA. The CDR3 sequence is 16 residues long. After removal of 5 bases from V and 5 bases from J, the junction contained 7 bases not matched to a gene. The CDR3 nucleotides are TGTGCCAGCAGCGCGGACAGGGGGCGCAGAACCGGGGAGCTGTTTTTT. This sequence encodes CASSADRGRRTGELFF.

V usage is TRBV20-1 and J usage is TRBJ1-1; no reliable D call. V was clipped by 6 bases and J by 7 bases, with 12 bases between them. From germline, CDR1 is DFQATT and CDR2 SNEGSKA (reference sequence). The CDR3 is 11 residues long. The CDR3 protein is CSASLSGEAFF. The CDR3 DNA reads TGCAGTGCCTCTCTGTCCGGTGAAGCTTTCTTT.

The chain recombines TRBV7-9 with TRBJ1-4; TRBD1 matches at 9 bases. The J segment lost 8 bases and the V segment lost 0 bases, leaving 4 bases of the junction unmatched. CDR1 SEHNR and CDR2 FQNEAQ come from the germline V gene (reference sequence). The CDR3 extends over 15 amino acids. CDR3 residues: CASSLAGTGNEKLFF. The CDR3 DNA sequence: TGTGCCAGCAGCTTAGCCGGGACAGGGAACGAAAAACTGTTTTTT.

This chain joins TRBV9 and TRBJ2-5; D not certain. Germline V gene sequence: CDR1 SGDLS, CDR2 YYNGEE. This CDR3 is 12 amino acids long. V was cut by 4 bases and J by 2 bases, with 6 bases left in between. CDR3 DNA sequence: TGTGCCAGCAGCACATCTCAAGAGACCCAGTACTTC. Encoded protein: CASSTSQETQYF.

V and J are TRBV5-1 and TRBJ1-1; no clear D. Germline assignment: CDR1 SGHRS and CDR2 YFSETQ. With 4 bases removed from V and 3 bases from J, the gap between germline ends came to 16 bases. CDR3 length: 15 residues. This chain's CDR3 is CASSPFAGYDTEAFF. In nucleotides, the CDR3 is TGCGCCAGCAGCCCGTTTGCGGGGTATGACACTGAAGCTTTCTTT.

The chain couples TRBV19 to TRBJ2-7; 11 nucleotides align to TRBD1. This CDR3 has 14 amino acids. V gave up 4 bases and J gave up 4 bases; unmatched junction bases: 3. Germline V gene sequence: CDR1 LNHDA, CDR2 SQIVND (reference sequence). The CDR3 region is CASSRTGGGYEQYF. The DNA for the CDR3 is TGTGCCAGTAGTAGGACAGGGGGCGGTTACGAGCAGTACTTC.

This chain joins TRBV7-9 and TRBJ1-2; 10 bases are shared with TRBD1. The trim removed 1 base at V and 0 bases at J, leaving 8 bases unmatched. This CDR3 is built from 18 residues. Germline V gene sequence: CDR1 SEHNR, CDR2 FQNEAQ (reference sequence). The CDR3 spells CASSLVMGQGKTNYGYTF. In DNA, the CDR3 is TGTGCCAGCAGCTTAGTAATGGGACAGGGGAAAACTAACTATGGCTACACCTTC. Looking up the rest from reference TRBV7-9 and TRBJ1-2 gives the full variable domain: DTGVSQNPRHKITKRGQNVTFRCDPISEHNRLYWYRQTLGQGPEFLTYFQNEAQLEKSRLLSDRFSAERPKGSFSTLEIQRTEQGDSAMYLCASSLVMGQGKTNYGYTFGSGTRLTVV.

CDR3 in DNA: TGTGCCAGCAGTTTTTATCTCGAGCAGTACTTC. This gives the protein CASSFYLEQYF. This chain uses TRBV28 with TRBJ2-7, with D unclear. V was clipped by 3 bases and J by 6 bases, with 6 bases between them. The CDR3 runs 11 residues. CDR1 is MDHEN, CDR2 SYDVKM, per germline.

The chain has TRBV7-2 and TRBJ2-5; D gene uncertain. Near its end, the DNA agrees better with TRBJ2-7, so the J call may be wrong. This CDR3 has 12 amino acids. Per germline, CDR1 SGHTA and CDR2 FQGNSA. The CDR3: CASSLSAYEQYF. The DNA of the CDR3 is TGTGCCAGCAGCTTAAGTGCCTACGAGCAGTACTTC.

The V gene is TRBV29-1, the J gene TRBJ2-5; unclear D gene. With 6 bases removed from V and 7 bases from J, the gap between germline ends came to 12 bases. The CDR3 is 11 amino acids. Germline CDR1 is SQVTM and CDR2 is ANQGSEA. CDR3 sequence: CSVLLRGTQYF. DNA of the CDR3: TGCAGCGTGCTCCTTAGAGGGACCCAGTACTTC.

This chain joins TRBV5-4 and TRBJ2-6; TRBD1 is a possible D gene (6 bases). CDR1 and CDR2 (germline): SGHNT, YYREEE (reference sequence). V lost 4 bases to trimming and J lost 0 bases, with 11 bases between them. The CDR3 length is 16 residues. The CDR3 region has the DNA TGTGCCAGCAGCAAGACAGGCCGCTCTGGGGCCAACGTCCTGACTTTC. It codes for CASSKTGRSGANVLTF.

The chain couples TRBV27 to TRBJ1-5; D is unclear. The CDR3 totals 13 residues. V shed 5 bases and J shed 0 bases, with 5 bases lying between them. CDR1 and CDR2 from the germline V gene are MNHEY and SMNVEV (reference sequence). The CDR3 sequence: CASSPYSNQPQHF. Here the CDR3 DNA reads TGTGCCAGCAGTCCGTATAGCAATCAGCCCCAGCATTTT.

Comment on this clone: Other DNA sequences in this specimen translate into the identical CDR3. V usage is TRBV5-4 and J usage is TRBJ2-7, with 8 bases fitting TRBD2. Germline V gene sequence: CDR1 SGHNT, CDR2 YYREEE (reference sequence). CDR3 length: 14 amino acids. J gave up 2 bases and V 0 bases, and 1 base lay outside the gene matches. CDR3 nucleotide sequence: TGTGCCAGCAGCTTGGCGGGGGGGACCTACGAGCAGTACTTC. Translating gives CASSLAGGTYEQYF.

This chain links TRBV9 with TRBJ2-1; 7 bases fit TRBD2. Germline CDR1 and CDR2: SGDLS and YYNGEE. The V segment lost 3 bases and the J segment 7 bases; nucleotides outside the gene matches: 4. The CDR3 has 13 residues. This chain's CDR3 is CASSDTAGNEQFF. The CDR3 DNA sequence: TGTGCCAGCAGCGACACAGCGGGGAATGAGCAGTTCTTC.

The chain has TRBV19 and TRBJ2-1, with 12 bases that match TRBD2. Germline CDR1 is LNHDA and CDR2 is SQIVND (reference sequence). J was trimmed by 2 bases and V by 8 bases; bases with no gene match: 7. The CDR3 is 16 amino acids. CDR3 DNA sequence: TGTGCCAGTGGAGTCCTAGCGGGGGGGCCCTACAATGAGCAGTTCTTC. It specifies CASGVLAGGPYNEQFF.